These T cell receptor beta chains were read from a single sample in a study of memory CD4+ T cells and cytomegalovirus serostatus. The table came from immunoSEQ multiplex PCR; TCRdb's copy has only in-frame clones and leaves some out. The sample lists 45,000 to 65,000 clones; 75% to 85% were seen once. Source material: memory CD4+ T cells from blood. Receptor source: an adult in good health and CMV-seronegative. The CDR3 runs from the conserved cysteine through the conserved F or W. Size tells how often a clone was seen (once, few, many) or the class of an expanded clone, and some rows leave it out.

len,v_gene,abundance,j_gene,CDR3aa
14,TRBV7-2,-,TRBJ1-6,CAGQRAGDNSPLHF
17,TRBV5-1,few,TRBJ2-1,CASSSAKTSGRYNEQFF
15,TRBV13,-,TRBJ1-2,CASSLGRQASYGYTF
11,TRBV6-5,medium-sized,TRBJ1-2,CASSTGYGYTF
14,TRBV29-1,-,TRBJ1-2,CSAQGDRGNYGYTF
13,TRBV7-2,-,TRBJ1-5,CASSLWGPQPQHF
16,TRBV4-2,-,TRBJ2-3,CASSYSAWGATDTQYF
13,TRBV7-9,-,TRBJ1-1,CASSPRGNTEAFF
14,TRBV6-5,few,TRBJ1-1,CASSYRHSNTEAFF
13,TRBV5-4,-,TRBJ2-4,CASKDRGRDIQYF
15,TRBV5-4,-,TRBJ2-2,CASSSDRGKTGELFF
14,TRBV5-1,once,TRBJ2-3,CASSLAQGTDTQYF
15,TRBV19,few,TRBJ1-1,CASSPRPTGDTEAFF
14,TRBV5-6,few,TRBJ1-2,CASSGAGAQYGYTF
16,TRBV27,-,TRBJ2-7,CASSLAPGGQAGEQYF
14,TRBV29-1,-,TRBJ2-7,CSATAGLRDYEQYF
17,TRBV9,-,TRBJ2-4,CASSVTGQGKAKNIQYF
14,TRBV7-2,-,TRBJ2-7,CASRSSGGVYEQYF
15,TRBV5-1,-,TRBJ2-4,CASSSTGGVGNIQYF
15,TRBV11-2,-,TRBJ2-1,CASSSIQGQYNEQFF
15,TRBV11-3,few,TRBJ2-1,CASSLDSGSYNEQFF
14,TRBV6-5,-,TRBJ1-2,CATISDRINYGYTF
15,TRBV9,-,TRBJ1-6,CASSPRTGYASPLHF
16,TRBV4-1,-,TRBJ1-1,CASSPSGQSTNTEAFF
14,TRBV18,-,TRBJ2-5,CASSPLTGQETQYF
13,TRBV5-1,-,TRBJ2-7,CASSRDGNYEQYF
14,TRBV6-5,-,TRBJ2-5,CAISDGSVGETQYF
13,TRBV10-3,once,-,CAISEKASYEQYF
14,TRBV2,-,TRBJ2-3,CAYTPLRRTDTQYF